This T cell receptor (beta chain) was recorded in a study of T cell responses to AZD1222 COVID-19 vaccine. For this clone: Its antigen is unknown.

Study results and limitations: The study found Spike-specific TCR breadth and depth rose after two AZD1222 doses. Donor demographics were predominantly white British with a female majority; clonal diversity may be underestimated.

The assay was immunoSEQ multiplex PCR, and TCRdb's table has in-frame clones only and misses some. Of just under 90,000 clones in the sample, roughly 90% are singletons; the top ten hold 5% to 6.5%. From germline, CDR1 is SGHNT and CDR2 YENEEA. The J segment lost 8 bases and the V segment lost 5 bases, leaving 14 bases of the junction unmatched. The CDR3 spans 18 residues. The chain employs TRBV11-3 and TRBJ2-1; 14 bases fit TRBD2. Source: peripheral blood, taken 28 days after the second AZD1222 dose. The receptor comes from an adult who received the AZD1222 COVID-19 vaccine. CDR3 in amino acids: CASSPSGLAGAFGDEQFF. The CDR3 region has the DNA TGTGCCAGCAGCCCCTCGGGACTAGCGGGGGCGTTTGGGGATGAGCAGTTCTTC.